The rows below give T cell receptor beta chains drawn from one sample of a study of siplizumab effects on memory and regulatory T cells. Measured with immunoSEQ multiplex PCR; TCRdb has only the in-frame clones, and not every one. The sample contains around 26,000 clones, approximately 82% of which appear only once. Sequenced material: memory CD4+ T cells sorted from blood. The origin of the receptors is a human donor in good health. The CDR3 runs from the conserved cysteine through the conserved F or W. The D gene is left open where the match is weak. Size values are once, few and many counts, or a class for expanded clones, and some rows have none.

>NA|TRBD2|TRBV7-2|TRBJ2-1
CASTQTELAGRHEQFF
TGTGCCAGCACCCAAACTGAACTAGCGGGGCGCCATGAGCAGTTCTTC
>NA|TRBD1|TRBV11-2|TRBJ2-5
CASSLDWTGGETQYF
TGTGCCAGCAGCTTAGATTGGACAGGGGGGGAGACCCAGTACTTC
>NA|NA|TRBV4-2|TRBJ1-5
CASSPGGQGPQPQHF
TGTGCCAGCAGCCCGGGGGGGCAGGGTCCCCAGCCCCAGCATTTT
>NA|NA|TRBV5-3|TRBJ2-7
CASSLPGPNTYEQYF
TGTGCCAGCAGCTTACCGGGACCGAACACCTACGAGCAGTACTTC
>NA|NA|TRBV11-2|TRBJ2-5
CASSFGAEGETQYF
TGTGCCAGCAGCTTTGGGGCAGAGGGAGAGACCCAGTACTTC
>NA|TRBD2|TRBV29-1|TRBJ2-5
CSVEDAVETSGIQETQYF
TGCAGCGTTGAAGATGCGGTTGAGACTAGCGGGATCCAAGAGACCCAGTACTTC
>NA|NA|TRBV6-5|TRBJ1-5
CASIGGGRQPQHF
TGTGCCAGCATTGGAGGGGGGAGACAGCCCCAGCATTTT
>NA|NA|TRBV7-3|TRBJ2-5
CASSPTGLKETQYF
TGTGCCAGCAGCCCAACCGGACTAAAAGAGACCCAGTACTTC
>NA|NA|TRBV19|TRBJ1-1
CASSTRDRTEAFF
TGTGCCAGTAGTACCCGGGACCGCACTGAAGCTTTCTTT
>NA|TRBD1|TRBV19|TRBJ1-3
CASSKGQVPGNTIYF
TGTGCCAGTAGTAAGGGACAGGTCCCCGGAAACACCATATATTTT
>NA|TRBD1|TRBV7-9|TRBJ2-7
CASRPMDRSYEQYF
TGTGCCAGCAGGCCAATGGACAGGTCCTACGAGCAGTACTTC
>few|TRBD2|TRBV19|TRBJ2-1
CASSLGPFRRREGYNEQFF
TGTGCCAGTAGCCTAGGCCCGTTTAGGAGGCGGGAGGGTTACAATGAGCAGTTCTTC
>NA|NA|TRBV19|TRBJ2-3
CASSPQGAMSADTQYF
TGTGCCAGTAGTCCCCAAGGGGCTATGAGCGCAGATACGCAGTATTTT
>NA|NA|TRBV7-8|TRBJ1-5
CASSINEGFSNQPQHF
TGTGCCAGCAGCATAAACGAGGGATTCAGCAATCAGCCCCAGCATTTT
>once|NA|TRBV7-2|TRBJ1-1
CASSPLSGNTEAFF
TGTGCCAGCAGCCCTCTCTCAGGGAACACTGAAGCTTTCTTT
>NA|NA|TRBV30|TRBJ1-2
CAWSVLGGVGYGYTF
TGTGCCTGGAGTGTACTTGGGGGGGTAGGCTATGGCTACACCTTC
>NA|TRBD1|TRBV9|TRBJ1-1
CASSTQGDTEAFF
TGTGCCAGCAGCACTCAGGGGGACACTGAAGCTTTCTTT
>few|NA|TRBV6-1|TRBJ1-5
CASREGRDRPQHF
TGTGCCAGCAGAGAGGGACGCGATCGGCCCCAGCATTTT
>NA|TRBD2|TRBV7-2|TRBJ2-2
CASSPRGTSGSTGELFF
TGTGCCAGCAGCCCGCGAGGGACTAGCGGAAGCACCGGGGAGCTGTTTTTT
>NA|NA|TRBV18|TRBJ1-2
CASSPQVRATAYGYTF
TGTGCCAGCTCACCGCAGGTCAGGGCAACCGCCTATGGCTACACCTTC
>NA|TRBD1|TRBV11-3|TRBJ2-1
CASSPRGTAYNEQFF
TGTGCCAGCAGCCCCAGGGGGACGGCCTACAATGAGCAGTTCTTC
>NA|NA|TRBV14|TRBJ2-3
CASQAGGGGSTDTQYF
TGTGCCAGCCAAGCCGGGGGCGGAGGGAGCACAGATACGCAGTATTTT
>few|NA|TRBV30|TRBJ1-2
CAWSVGQPYGYTF
TGTGCCTGGAGCGTCGGCCAGCCCTATGGCTACACCTTC
>NA|TRBD1|TRBV11-3|TRBJ2-3
CASSLGRGRTDTQYF
TGTGCCAGCAGCTTAGGCAGGGGGCGGACAGATACGCAGTATTTT
>once|NA|TRBV30|TRBJ2-5
CALQGRETQYF
TGTGCCCTCCAGGGGCGGGAGACCCAGTACTTC
>NA|NA|TRBV14|TRBJ2-5
CASSQEFRETQYF
TGTGCCAGCAGCCAAGAATTTCGAGAGACCCAGTACTTC
>NA|TRBD1|TRBV6-6|TRBJ2-3
CASSFGQGGDTQYF
TGTGCCAGCAGCTTCGGACAGGGTGGAGATACGCAGTATTTT
>NA|TRBD2|TRBV5-4|TRBJ2-3
CASSRGPAGAGTDTQYF
TGTGCCAGCAGCCGTGGCCCAGCGGGAGCAGGCACAGATACGCAGTATTTT
>NA|TRBD1|TRBV6-1|TRBJ1-6
CASSEGTGGGSPLHF
TGTGCCAGCAGTGAAGGGACAGGGGGCGGTTCACCCCTCCACTTT
>NA|TRBD1|TRBV5-1|TRBJ2-3
CASSLVVRTGGADTQYF
TGCGCCAGCAGCTTGGTGGTTAGGACAGGGGGCGCGGATACGCAGTATTTT
>NA|NA|TRBV5-5|TRBJ1-2
CASSRDAANYGYTF
TGTGCCAGCAGCCGGGACGCTGCTAACTATGGCTACACCTTC